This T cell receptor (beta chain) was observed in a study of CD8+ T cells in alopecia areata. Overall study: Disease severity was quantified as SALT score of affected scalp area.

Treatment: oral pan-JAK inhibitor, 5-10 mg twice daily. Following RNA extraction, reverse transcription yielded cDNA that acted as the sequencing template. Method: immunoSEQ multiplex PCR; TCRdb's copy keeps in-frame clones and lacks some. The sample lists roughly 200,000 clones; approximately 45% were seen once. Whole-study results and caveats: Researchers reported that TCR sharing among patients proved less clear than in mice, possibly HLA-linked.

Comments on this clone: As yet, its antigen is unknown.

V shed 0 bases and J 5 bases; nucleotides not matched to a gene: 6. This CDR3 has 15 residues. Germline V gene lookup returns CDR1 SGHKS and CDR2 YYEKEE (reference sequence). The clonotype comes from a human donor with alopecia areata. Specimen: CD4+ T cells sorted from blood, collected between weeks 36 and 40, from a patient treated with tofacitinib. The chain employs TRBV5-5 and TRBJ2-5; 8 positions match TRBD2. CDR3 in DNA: TGTGCCAGCAGCTTGGAAAGCGGGAGCGGTGAGACCCAGTACTTC. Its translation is CASSLESGSGETQYF.